The source of this T cell receptor beta chain is a study of T cells expressing NK-cell markers. Notes on the study in general: The same clonotypes also predominated in the CD3+CD56-NKG2C+ fraction of four donors.

Comments on this clonotype: What it binds is not known.

Per the germline V gene, CDR1 is SGHTA and CDR2 is FQGNSA. The CDR3 contains 17 residues. TCRdb reprocessed the 5' RACE reads; each CDR3 protein has one entry and no DNA is given. This table holds about 380,000 distinct CDR3 sequences. The source material was blood T cells: a sorted CD56 or NKG2C T cell subset, CD4+ or CD8+ T cells, or bulk PBMC T cells (not recorded which). The receptor was derived from a man aged 18-75 years in good health. The chain couples TRBV7-2 to TRBJ2-3; the D gene TCRdb calls, TRBD2, cannot be checked with no DNA. The chain's CDR3 is CASSLTSGGRVTDTQYF.